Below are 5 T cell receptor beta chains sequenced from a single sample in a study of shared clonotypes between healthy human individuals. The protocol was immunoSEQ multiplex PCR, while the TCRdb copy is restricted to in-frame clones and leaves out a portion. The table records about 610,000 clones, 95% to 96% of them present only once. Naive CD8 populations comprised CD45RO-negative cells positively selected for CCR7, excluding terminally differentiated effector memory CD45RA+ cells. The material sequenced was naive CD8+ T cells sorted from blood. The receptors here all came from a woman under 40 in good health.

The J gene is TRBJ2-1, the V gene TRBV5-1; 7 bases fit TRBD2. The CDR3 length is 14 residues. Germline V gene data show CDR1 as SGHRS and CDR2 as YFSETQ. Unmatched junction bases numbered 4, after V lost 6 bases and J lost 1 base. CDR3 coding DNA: TGCGCCAGCACAGGCGGGAGATCCTACAATGAGCAGTTCTTC. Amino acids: CASTGGRSYNEQFF.

The DNA for the CDR3 is TGTGCCAGCAGCGACGGACTAGCCGTTGCAGATACGCAGTATTTT. Translating it yields CASSDGLAVADTQYF. The rearrangement uses TRBV11-2 and TRBJ2-3; 8 positions agree with TRBD2. V was pared by 5 bases and J by 4 bases, with 8 bases of the junction left unmatched. Germline lookup yields CDR1 SGHAT and CDR2 FQNNGV. The CDR3 runs to 15 residues.

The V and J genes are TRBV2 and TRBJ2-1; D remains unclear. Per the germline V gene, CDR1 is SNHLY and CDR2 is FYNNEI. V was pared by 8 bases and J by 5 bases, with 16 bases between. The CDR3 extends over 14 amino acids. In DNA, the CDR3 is TGTGCCAGCGAAGGCCGGAGCCTGGACAATGAGCAGTTCTTC. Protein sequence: CASEGRSLDNEQFF.

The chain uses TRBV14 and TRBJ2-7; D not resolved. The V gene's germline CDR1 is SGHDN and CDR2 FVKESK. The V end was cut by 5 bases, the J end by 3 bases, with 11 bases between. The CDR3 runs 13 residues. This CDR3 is CASSDTVDYEQYF. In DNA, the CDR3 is TGTGCCAGCAGCGACACCGTGGACTACGAGCAGTACTTC. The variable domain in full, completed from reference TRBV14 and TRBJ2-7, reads EAGVTQFPSHSVIEKGQTVTLRCDPISGHDNLYWYRRVMGKEIKFLLHFVKESKQDESGMPNNRFLAERTGGTYSTLKVQPAELEDSGVYFCASSDTVDYEQYFGPGTRLTVT.

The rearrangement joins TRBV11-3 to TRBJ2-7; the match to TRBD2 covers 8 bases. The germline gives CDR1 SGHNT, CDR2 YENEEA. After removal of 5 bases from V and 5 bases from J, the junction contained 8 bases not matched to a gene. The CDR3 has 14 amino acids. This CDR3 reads CASSLPGGAHEQYF. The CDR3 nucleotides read TGTGCCAGCAGCCTACCGGGGGGGGCCCACGAGCAGTACTTC.